Listed here are 2 T cell receptor beta chains from one sample, sequenced in a study of blood T cell repertoires in COVID-19. The protocol was immunoSEQ multiplex PCR, while the TCRdb copy is restricted to in-frame clones and leaves out a portion. This table has 220,000 or so clones, roughly 88% appearing once. The sample was PBMCs or T cells enriched from blood (not recorded which). Source of these receptors: a woman aged 45-65 years who had recovered from COVID-19.

V is TRBV28 and J is TRBJ1-6, with D tentatively TRBD1 (6 bases). The V and J ends lost 3 bases and 7 bases respectively, with 7 bases between them. CDR3 size: 13 residues. Germline V gene data show CDR1 as MDHEN and CDR2 as SYDVKM. CDR3 in amino acids: CASSLTGNSPLHF. The CDR3 DNA reads as TGTGCCAGCAGTTTGACAGGAAATTCACCCCTCCACTTT.

The chain carries TRBV18 and TRBJ1-4; D is undetermined. In germline, CDR1 is KGHSH, CDR2 LQKENI. This CDR3 spans 15 amino acids. With 4 bases removed from V and 0 bases from J, the gap between germline ends came to 9 bases. The CDR3 protein is CASSRVFTTNEKLFF. The CDR3 coding sequence is TGTGCCAGCTCACGAGTCTTCACAACTAATGAAAAACTGTTTTTT.